A selection of T cell receptor beta chains follows, all from one sample in a study of CD8+ T cells in alopecia areata. Clones were read by immunoSEQ multiplex PCR, and TCRdb kept only the in-frame ones, dropping some. The sample has some 180,000 clones; 50% to 70% are singletons. Sequenced material: CD4+ T cells sorted from blood, taken at week 0. All receptors derive from a human donor with alopecia areata. The CDR3 runs from the conserved cysteine through the conserved F or W. Fields, in order: clone size, D gene, J gene, V gene, CDR3 protein, CDR3 DNA. D genes are given only for firm matches. Not all rows give a size; the values are once, few, many and, for expanded clones, a class.

few TRBD2 TRBJ2-1 TRBV10-3 CAISERTSGDKYNEQFF TGTGCCATCAGTGAGAGGACTAGCGGGGACAAATACAATGAGCAGTTCTTC
. . TRBJ2-7 TRBV7-2 CASSLHGAQGEQYF TGTGCCAGCAGCTTACATGGGGCGCAAGGCGAGCAGTACTTC
. . TRBJ2-5 TRBV13 CASSPAATGQETQYF TGTGCCAGCAGCCCAGCCGCCACAGGGCAAGAGACCCAGTACTTC
once . TRBJ1-1 TRBV30 CAWSVGPEAFF TGTGCCTGGAGTGTTGGTCCTGAAGCTTTCTTT
. TRBD1 TRBJ2-4 TRBV2 CASSRTQSGMGQALAKNIQYF TGTGCCAGCAGTCGTACCCAGTCCGGGATGGGACAGGCTTTAGCCAAAAACATTCAGTACTTC
. TRBD1 TRBJ2-1 TRBV29-1 CSAVPGQWNEQFF TGCAGCGCCGTCCCGGGACAGTGGAATGAGCAGTTCTTC
. . TRBJ1-1 TRBV2 CATSHDRPERDTEAFF TGTGCCACCTCCCACGATAGACCTGAAAGGGACACTGAAGCTTTCTTT
. TRBD1 TRBJ1-2 TRBV5-1 CASSFGQGFYGYTF TGCGCCAGCAGCTTCGGACAGGGGTTCTATGGCTACACCTTC
. . TRBJ2-3 TRBV20-1 CSASPTDTQYF TGCAGTGCTAGCCCCACAGATACGCAGTATTTT
few . TRBJ1-1 TRBV29-1 CSVEKGQNTEAFF TGCAGCGTTGAAAAGGGACAGAACACTGAAGCTTTCTTT
medium-sized . TRBJ2-2 TRBV9 CASSVDGTDTGELFF TGTGCCAGCAGCGTCGACGGGACGGACACCGGGGAGCTGTTTTTT
. . TRBJ2-3 TRBV18 CASSLRPGDTQYF TGTGCCAGCTCACTGCGGCCTGGAGATACGCAGTATTTT
. . TRBJ1-1 TRBV30 CAWSRETSNTEAFF TGTGCCTGGAGTAGGGAGACATCGAACACTGAAGCTTTCTTT
few TRBD1 TRBJ1-6 TRBV7-2 CASSLGDQGQGAQNSPLHF TGTGCCAGCAGCTTAGGCGACCAGGGACAGGGGGCGCAAAATTCACCCCTCCACTTT
. TRBD2 TRBJ2-3 TRBV7-2 CASSYLAGEPRYF TGTGCCAGCAGTTACTTAGCGGGGGAGCCGAGGTATTTT
. TRBD1 TRBJ1-4 TRBV29-1 CSAGQLEKLFF TGCAGCGCGGGACAGTTGGAAAAACTGTTTTTT
. . TRBJ2-1 TRBV5-4 CASSRQGRVGEQFF TGTGCCAGCAGCCGTCAGGGCAGGGTAGGTGAGCAGTTCTTC
. . TRBJ2-3 TRBV30 CAWSARVTDTQYF TGTGCCTGGAGTGCAAGGGTAACCGATACGCAGTATTTT
. . TRBJ2-2 TRBV4-1 CASSQQPNTGELFF TGCGCCAGCAGCCAACAGCCAAACACCGGGGAGCTGTTTTTT
. . TRBJ1-2 TRBV20-1 CSARGTYGYTF TGCAGTGCCAGGGGAACCTATGGCTACACCTTC
. . TRBJ1-5 TRBV30 CASSRGIDQPQHF TGTGCCTCCAGCAGGGGAATCGATCAGCCCCAGCATTTT
. . TRBJ1-2 TRBV29-1 CSVGFREDGYTF TGCAGCGTTGGTTTCAGGGAGGATGGCTACACCTTC
. . TRBJ2-5 TRBV29-1 CSGQAQGLETQYF TGCAGCGGCCAGGCGCAGGGCTTAGAGACCCAGTACTTC
. TRBD1 TRBJ1-4 TRBV29-1 CSAYRGGEKLFF TGCAGCGCATACAGGGGTGGCGAAAAACTGTTTTTT
. TRBD1 TRBJ2-1 TRBV14 CASSLQGGSSYNEQFF TGTGCCAGCAGCCTACAGGGGGGAAGCTCCTACAATGAGCAGTTCTTC
few . TRBJ1-2 TRBV4-3 CASSQEGRTPAGGYTF TGCGCCAGCAGCCAAGAAGGGCGTACTCCTGCTGGTGGCTACACCTTC